The rows below give T cell receptor beta chains drawn from one sample of a study of cytomegalovirus exposure and HLA in healthy donors. Method: immunoSEQ multiplex PCR; TCRdb's copy keeps in-frame clones and lacks some. The sample shows fewer than 200,000 clones, about 80% of them seen only once. The specimen sequenced was PBMCs. The receptors were gathered from a woman in her thirties in good health and CMV-seronegative. CDR3s include the opening cysteine and the closing phenylalanine or tryptophan. Each record gives: CDR3 protein, CDR3 DNA, D gene, clone size, V gene, J gene. A D gene is named only where the DNA matches it firmly. The size of a clone is reported for some rows only, either as once, few or many, or as a class for expanded clones.

CASSPGQGGTQYF	TGTGCCAGCAGCCCGGGACAAGGGGGGACCCAGTACTTC	.	.	TRBV28	TRBJ2-5
CASSQDRATNEKLFF	TGTGCCAGCAGCCAGGACAGGGCTACTAATGAAAAACTGTTTTTT	TRBD1	.	TRBV4-2	TRBJ1-4
CASSPLGARGTDTQYF	TGTGCCAGCAGTCCGCTTGGGGCCCGCGGTACAGATACGCAGTATTTT	.	.	TRBV27	TRBJ2-3
CASRGTGGPEQYF	TGTGCCAGCAGAGGGACAGGGGGCCCAGAGCAGTACTTC	TRBD1	.	TRBV7-8	TRBJ2-7
CASSFGGEKLFF	TGTGCCAGCAGTTTCGGGGGTGAAAAACTGTTTTTT	.	.	TRBV28	TRBJ1-4
CSATPRAGASTDTQYF	TGCAGCGCCACACCCCGGGCAGGGGCTAGCACAGATACGCAGTATTTT	.	.	TRBV29-1	TRBJ2-3
CASSKSLDRGAYEQYF	TGTGCCAGTAGTAAATCCTTGGACAGGGGAGCCTACGAGCAGTACTTC	TRBD1	.	TRBV19	TRBJ2-7
CASSPRPTGSSYEQYF	TGTGCCAGCTCACCACGCCCGACAGGGAGCTCCTACGAGCAGTACTTC	TRBD1	.	TRBV18	TRBJ2-7
CASSIAPRGFYEQYF	TGTGCCAGTAGTATAGCCCCCAGGGGATTCTACGAGCAGTACTTC	.	.	TRBV19	TRBJ2-7
CSANPQEKLFF	TGCAGTGCAAACCCTCAGGAAAAACTGTTTTTT	.	.	TRBV20-1	TRBJ1-4
CASSPRGTSITRKTQYF	TGTGCCAGCAGCCCGCGCGGGACTAGCATAACGAGGAAGACCCAGTACTTC	TRBD2	.	TRBV7-2	TRBJ2-5
CASTLLVPGELFF	TGTGCCAGCACGTTACTTGTCCCCGGGGAGCTGTTTTTT	.	.	TRBV7-2	TRBJ2-2
CASSFSLADNEQFF	TGTGCCAGCAGTTTCTCACTAGCGGACAATGAGCAGTTCTTC	TRBD2	.	TRBV27	TRBJ2-1
CAWSKEGWNTGELFF	TGTGCCTGGAGTAAGGAGGGGTGGAACACCGGGGAGCTGTTTTTT	.	few	TRBV30	TRBJ2-2
CASSSRTRGRTNYGYTF	TGTGCCAGCAGCTCACGCACCAGGGGGCGGACTAACTATGGCTACACCTTC	TRBD1	.	TRBV5-6	TRBJ1-2
CASSASLSSGAWEQYF	TGTGCCAGCAGCGCAAGCCTTTCTAGCGGGGCCTGGGAGCAGTACTTC	TRBD2	few	TRBV7-2	TRBJ2-7
CASTPLAKNSQYF	TGTGCCAGTACCCCGCTAGCCAAAAACAGTCAGTACTTC	.	.	TRBV28	TRBJ2-4
CASSTTWTGIQPQHF	TGTGCCAGCAGTACTACCTGGACAGGAATTCAGCCCCAGCATTTT	TRBD1	.	TRBV27	TRBJ1-5
CSVAPRDSSTDTQYF	TGCAGCGTTGCCCCCCGGGACAGTAGCACAGATACGCAGTATTTT	TRBD1	.	TRBV29-1	TRBJ2-3
CASSKGLAGDSDTQYF	TGTGCCAGCAGCAAGGGACTAGCGGGAGATTCAGATACGCAGTATTTT	TRBD2	.	TRBV5-4	TRBJ2-3
CASSLVGADSYGYTF	TGCGCCAGCAGCTTGGTGGGAGCCGATTCCTATGGCTACACCTTC	.	.	TRBV5-1	TRBJ1-2
CASSSGGLIRGNQPQHF	TGTGCCAGCAGCTCCGGTGGCCTGATTCGGGGCAATCAGCCCCAGCATTTT	.	.	TRBV7-2	TRBJ1-5
CASSVAIKPYEQYF	TGTGCCAGCAGCGTAGCTATTAAACCCTACGAGCAGTACTTC	.	few	TRBV9	TRBJ2-7
CASSHWSGTGGGETQYF	TGCGCCAGCAGCCATTGGTCCGGGACAGGAGGTGGAGAGACCCAGTACTTC	TRBD1	.	TRBV5-1	TRBJ2-5
CASSQGRGSSSYEQYF	TGTGCCAGCAGTCAAGGAAGGGGGTCGAGCTCCTACGAGCAGTACTTC	.	once	TRBV7-9	TRBJ2-7
CASSVAGERGTGELFF	TGTGCCAGCAGCGTAGCGGGGGAGAGGGGCACCGGGGAGCTGTTTTTT	.	.	TRBV9	TRBJ2-2
CASSFRLAAQYF	TGTGCCAGCAGTTTTAGACTAGCCGCCCAGTACTTC	TRBD2	.	TRBV28	TRBJ2-5
CASKAKFGQEF	TGTGCCAGCAAAGCCAAGTTCGGACAGGAATTT	TRBD1	.	TRBV6-4	TRBJ1-4
CASSFIEGAHNQPQHF	TGTGCCAGCAGTTTCATAGAGGGGGCCCATAATCAGCCCCAGCATTTT	TRBD1	.	TRBV28	TRBJ1-5
CASSLLGQAYEQYF	TGTGCCAGCAGTTTATTGGGACAGGCTTACGAGCAGTACTTC	TRBD1	.	TRBV27	TRBJ2-7
CASSERIPGQGTRFEQYF	TGCGCCAGCAGTGAGCGAATTCCGGGACAGGGGACTCGGTTCGAGCAGTACTTC	TRBD1	.	TRBV10-1	TRBJ2-7
CASSSGLLASQETQYF	TGTGCCAGCAGCTCCGGCCTCCTAGCGAGCCAAGAGACCCAGTACTTC	.	.	TRBV7-2	TRBJ2-5
CASSLRTSGGVETQYF	TGTGCCAGCAGCTTACGGACTAGCGGGGGCGTCGAGACCCAGTACTTC	TRBD2	.	TRBV7-6	TRBJ2-5
CSSSLTGFEQYF	TGTTCCAGCAGCCTGACAGGGTTCGAGCAGTACTTC	TRBD1	.	TRBV7-9	TRBJ2-7
CASRGCGGGYTF	TGCGCCAGCAGAGGGTGTGGGGGCGGCTACACCTTC	.	once	TRBV23-1	TRBJ1-2
CASGTGINQPQHF	TGTGCCAGCGGGACAGGGATTAATCAGCCCCAGCATTTT	TRBD1	.	TRBV5-8	TRBJ1-5
CASSPRIDTEAFF	TGTGCCAGCAGCCCCCGTATCGACACTGAAGCTTTCTTT	.	.	TRBV7-9	TRBJ1-1
CASSQDLTGSGEQFF	TGCGCCAGCAGCCAAGATCTCACAGGGTCTGGTGAGCAGTTCTTC	.	.	TRBV4-3	TRBJ2-1
CASSFDTYGEAFF	TGTGCCAGCAGTTTCGACACCTACGGTGAAGCTTTCTTT	.	.	TRBV27	TRBJ1-1
CASSLGGPAYNEQFF	TGTGCCAGCAGTCTCGGGGGGCCAGCCTACAATGAGCAGTTCTTC	.	.	TRBV6-6	TRBJ2-1
CASSLSDPAGPYEQYF	TGTGCCAGCAGCTTAAGTGACCCAGCGGGACCCTACGAGCAGTACTTC	TRBD2	.	TRBV7-8	TRBJ2-7
CASSRIMVAGSYEQYF	TGTGCCAGCAGTCGCATTATGGTAGCGGGCTCCTACGAGCAGTACTTC	TRBD2	few	TRBV28	TRBJ2-7
CASSIVQGANQPQHF	TGTGCCAGTAGTATCGTCCAGGGTGCCAATCAGCCCCAGCATTTT	.	.	TRBV19	TRBJ1-5
CASKQGAKDGYTF	TGTGCCAGTAAACAGGGGGCGAAGGATGGCTACACCTTC	TRBD1	.	TRBV2	TRBJ1-2
CASSEWTSGSTDTQYF	TGTGCCAGCAGTGAATGGACTAGCGGGAGCACAGATACGCAGTATTTT	TRBD2	once	TRBV2	TRBJ2-3
CASSLPGRGDNEQFF	TGTGCCAGCTCACTACCGGGACGGGGGGACAATGAGCAGTTCTTC	TRBD2	.	TRBV18	TRBJ2-1
CASSRNAGVDEQYF	TGTGCCAGCAGCCGAAACGCAGGGGTCGACGAGCAGTACTTC	.	.	TRBV28	TRBJ2-7
CASKGGAGNTIYF	TGTGCCAGCAAAGGGGGGGCGGGAAACACCATATATTTT	.	.	TRBV27	TRBJ1-3
CASSPDRVNSPLHF	TGTGCCAGCAGTCCGGACAGGGTGAATTCACCCCTCCACTTT	TRBD1	.	TRBV28	TRBJ1-6
CASSQTGTVEQFF	TGTGCCAGCAGCCAAACTGGGACAGTTGAGCAGTTCTTC	TRBD1	.	TRBV27	TRBJ2-1
CASSGGLYYNEQFF	TGTGCCAGCAGTGGAGGACTTTACTACAATGAGCAGTTCTTC	.	once	TRBV27	TRBJ2-1
CASSRGDSNQPQHF	TGTGCCAGCAGCCGCGGGGATAGCAATCAGCCCCAGCATTTT	.	.	TRBV7-9	TRBJ1-5
CASSFSENSYEQYF	TGTGCCAGCAGCTTTTCAGAAAACTCCTACGAGCAGTACTTC	.	.	TRBV11-2	TRBJ2-7